Listed below are T cell receptor beta chains from one sample, sequenced in a study of Graves' ophthalmopathy and Graves' hyperthyroidism. TCRdb reprocessed the multiplex PCR reads via MiXCR and lists one record per CDR3 protein. The sample consists of around 1,000,000 distinct CDR3 sequences, about 35% of them appearing once. The sequenced sample was peripheral blood or thyroid tissue (not recorded which). The receptors were gathered from an adult man with Graves' hyperthyroidism. Both conserved end residues are part of each CDR3. The D gene is left open where the match is weak. A row's size may be missing; if present it is once, few, many or a size class.

j_call clone_size d_call v_call cdr3_nt cdr3_aa
TRBJ1-3 few . TRBV12-3/TRBV12-4 TGTGCCGGCGGGACAACTTCTGGAAACACCATATATTTT CAGGTTSGNTIYF
TRBJ2-7 . TRBD1 TRBV6-1 TGTGCCAGCAGCCTACCCCCGGGACAGGGATTCGAGCAGTACTTC CASSLPPGQGFEQYF
TRBJ1-5 . . TRBV10-3 TGTGCCATCAAAAGTGATGGGAATCAGCCCCAGCATTTT CAIKSDGNQPQHF
TRBJ1-6 . TRBD1 TRBV19 TGTGCCAGTAGTATCGTAGGGGGCTCTGGTAATTCACCCCTCCACTTT CASSIVGGSGNSPLHF
TRBJ2-2 many . TRBV7-2 TGTGCCAGCAGTTACAGCTACACCGGGGAGCTGTTTTTT CASSYSYTGELFF
TRBJ1-6 few TRBD1 TRBV7-2 TGTGCCAGCAGCTTAGCCGCGACAGGGGGGAATTCACCCCTCCACTTT CASSLAATGGNSPLHF
TRBJ2-5 many . TRBV4-1 TGCGCCAGCAGCCTCGGCGCTACCCAGTACTTC CASSLGATQYF
TRBJ2-6 many TRBD2 TRBV7-6 TGTGCCAGCAGCACTCCGACTAGCGGGGGGGCGGAAGGGGCCAACGTCCTGACTTTC CASSTPTSGGAEGANVLTF
TRBJ1-5 . TRBD1 TRBV10-2 TGCGCCAGCAGTGAGCGACGGACAGGGGGCATTCAGCCCCAGCATTTT CASSERRTGGIQPQHF
TRBJ2-7 many TRBD1 TRBV20-1 TGCAGTGCTAGGGGTTCAGGGGGCTACGAGCAGTACTTC CSARGSGGYEQYF
TRBJ2-5 few . TRBV30 TGTGCCGGCAACCGCGGCGAGACCCAGTACTTC CAGNRGETQYF
TRBJ2-7 . . TRBV14 TGTGCCAGCAGCCAAGCCGGGCGGTTTCGATACTTC CASSQAGRFRYF
TRBJ1-3 . TRBD1 TRBV9 TGTGCCAGCAGCGCCCGACGGGACAGGGGGCGTTACGCCATATATTTT CASSARRDRGRYAIYF
TRBJ1-2 . . TRBV2 TGTGCCAGCACCCCATCCAACTCAGCGGGAAGTGGCTACACCTTC CASTPSNSAGSGYTF
TRBJ2-5 . . TRBV4-3 TGCGCCAGCAGCCAAGACCTTCGGACAGAGCAAGGGACCCAGTACTTC CASSQDLRTEQGTQYF
TRBJ1-5 many . TRBV9 TGTGCCAGCAGCGTCGGGGGGTCCAGTACTCAGCCCCAGCATTTT CASSVGGSSTQPQHF
TRBJ2-7 . . TRBV7-2 TGTGCCAGCAGCTTAGGCAAGGTCAACTACGAGCAGTACTTC CASSLGKVNYEQYF
TRBJ1-6 many . TRBV6-5 TGTGCCAGCAGCATGGAACAGCCTAATTCACCCCTCCACTTT CASSMEQPNSPLHF
TRBJ2-7 . TRBD1 TRBV29-1 TGCAGCGTAGAGACAGGGTCATGCGAGCAGTACTTC CSVETGSCEQYF
TRBJ2-5 . TRBD2 TRBV7-9 TGTGCCAGCAGCCAAGATCCTCACGGGGGGTACGAAGAGACCCAGTACTTC CASSQDPHGGYEETQYF
TRBJ1-5 . . TRBV10-3 TGTGCCAGCAGTAGCCTCGTGGGGTTTGAGCAGCCCCAGCATTTT CASSSLVGFEQPQHF
TRBJ2-5 many . TRBV5-1 TGCGCCAGCAGCTTGGAGGCGGCTGACGAGACCCAGTACTTC CASSLEAADETQYF
TRBJ1-2 many TRBD1 TRBV7-9 TGTGCCAGCAGCTTTCCCGCTCGGACAGGGATTTATGGCTACACCTTC CASSFPARTGIYGYTF
TRBJ2-2 . . TRBV20-1 TGCAGTGCTAGAGAATTGGAATGGACCGGGGAGCTGTTTTTT CSARELEWTGELFF
TRBJ1-1 few . TRBV27 TGTGCCAGCAGCCCCTCTACACACGGTAACACTGAAGCTTTCTTT CASSPSTHGNTEAFF
TRBJ2-7 few TRBD1 TRBV5-1 TGCGCCAGCAGCTTCACCGGGACAGGGGTTACCTACGAGCAGTACTTC CASSFTGTGVTYEQYF